This is a list of T cell receptor beta chains from one sample in a study of cytomegalovirus exposure and HLA in healthy donors. Profiling relied on immunoSEQ multiplex PCR, and the TCRdb table lists in-frame clones only, not all of them. In the table there are over 70,000 clones, approximately 70% of which are singletons. Material for sequencing was PBMCs. The receptors were gathered from a woman aged 45-59 years in good health and CMV-seropositive. Both conserved end residues are part of each CDR3.

cdr3_aa v_call
CAWRTPNTEAFF TRBV30
CASSKFRGSGTDTQYF TRBV2
CASSQEAEREAHSYNEQFF TRBV14
CASSLTSGSWGTGELFF TRBV7-2
CASSLAGRAGELFF TRBV2
CASHPAGNYEQYF TRBV27
CASSQDFTVSRTEAFF TRBV4-2
CSAQKGDTQYF TRBV20-1
CASLGGGQNNQPQHF TRBV19
CASSQGGPLSGNTIYF TRBV7-7
CASSLTRAGGQETQYF TRBV7-3
CASSPQVGYSNQPQHF TRBV7-8
CASYSQGTDTQYF TRBV7-2
CASSPTGLASGNTIYF TRBV18
CASSRDSSGANVLTF TRBV28
CSVGPGQGGETQYF TRBV29-1
CASSDGQRPYEQYF TRBV6-1
CASSSAGATEAFF TRBV6-5
CASSPGQAQETQYF TRBV5-1
CASSLTSGSQNEQYF TRBV7-2
CASSQGAPGVNEQFF TRBV2
CASSSGGAKTQYF TRBV7-9
CASSGQGVSEAFF TRBV7-8
CASSLVGEDFEFF TRBV11-2
CASSLAWTDISPLHF TRBV5-1
CASSRTGSEETQYF TRBV5-4
CAYKRERGYQETQYF TRBV6-1
CASSLDAASSGNTIYF TRBV11-2
CASSLAGGQNYGYTF TRBV7-2
CASSMQQGEKETQYF TRBV19
CASSTRPLGAGGFNEQFF TRBV7-6
CASSIEQAGGASSYNEQFF TRBV19
CASSSRTGGTQQYF TRBV27
CASRSSTGGNTGELFF TRBV5-1
CASSFRDSPYEQYF TRBV11-2
CASSGQGPTGEGGNEQFF TRBV5-5
CASSERWLAGSKSSYNEQFF TRBV10-1
CSVDLAGGGYEQYF TRBV29-1
CASSLAPLALEQFF TRBV11-3
CASSPSGLAGTEQYF TRBV27
CASSPLAGKNTGELFF TRBV5-1
CASSPPTDSNQPQHF TRBV6-1
CAIKGTENTEAFF TRBV10-3
CASSESYEGYTF TRBV2